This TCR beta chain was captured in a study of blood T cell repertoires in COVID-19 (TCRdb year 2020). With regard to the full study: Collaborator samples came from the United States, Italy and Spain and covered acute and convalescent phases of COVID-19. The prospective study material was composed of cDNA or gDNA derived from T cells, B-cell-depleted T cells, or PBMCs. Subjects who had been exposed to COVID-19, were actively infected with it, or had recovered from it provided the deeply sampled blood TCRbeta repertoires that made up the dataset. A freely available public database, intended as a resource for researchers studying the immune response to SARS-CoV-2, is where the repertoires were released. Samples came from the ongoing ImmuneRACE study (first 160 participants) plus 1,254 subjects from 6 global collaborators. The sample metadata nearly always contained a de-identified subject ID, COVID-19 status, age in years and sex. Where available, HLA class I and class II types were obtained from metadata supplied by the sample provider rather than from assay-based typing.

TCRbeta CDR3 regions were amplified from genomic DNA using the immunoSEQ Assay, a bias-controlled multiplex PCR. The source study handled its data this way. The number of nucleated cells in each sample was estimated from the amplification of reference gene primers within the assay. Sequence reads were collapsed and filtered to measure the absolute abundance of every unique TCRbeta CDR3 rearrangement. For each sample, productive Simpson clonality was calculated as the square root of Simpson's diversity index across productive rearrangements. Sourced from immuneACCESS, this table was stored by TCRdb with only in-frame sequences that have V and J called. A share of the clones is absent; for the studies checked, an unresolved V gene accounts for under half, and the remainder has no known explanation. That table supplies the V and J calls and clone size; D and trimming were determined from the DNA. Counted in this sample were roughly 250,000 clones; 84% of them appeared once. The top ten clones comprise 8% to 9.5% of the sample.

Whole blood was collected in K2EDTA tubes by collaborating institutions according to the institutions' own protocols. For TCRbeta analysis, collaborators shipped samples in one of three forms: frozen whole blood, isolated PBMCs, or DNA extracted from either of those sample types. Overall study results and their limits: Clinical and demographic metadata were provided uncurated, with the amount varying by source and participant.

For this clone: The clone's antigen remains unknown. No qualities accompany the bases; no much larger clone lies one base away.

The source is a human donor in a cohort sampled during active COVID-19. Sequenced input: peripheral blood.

The CDR3: CASSQEVTSGGMNEQFF. The nucleotides read TGCGCCAGCAGCCAAGAAGTAACTAGCGGGGGGATGAATGAGCAGTTCTTC. The sequence is built from TRBV4-3 and TRBJ2-1; 12 bases in between match TRBD2. Looking up the germline V gene yields CDR1 LGHNA and CDR2 YSLEER. Trimming accounts for 0 bases at V and 7 bases at J, while the number of junction bases matched to no gene is 7. The cysteine opens and the phenylalanine closes a CDR3 of 17 amino acids. Kept here is only the CDR3 DNA, which spans 51 bases and is read in frame from base 1.